The present entry profiles one T cell receptor beta chain with its context. This sample was included in a study of CD8 T cells in Susac syndrome. Random hexamers were used to reverse transcribe an amount of about 0.45 to 1 ug RNA. TCRdb used MiXCR to reprocess the immunoSEQ multiplex PCR reads, holding one entry per CDR3 protein. The sample contains approximately 230,000 distinct CDR3 sequences, 90% to 95% of which appear only once. TCR beta sequencing covered blood CD8+ and CD4+ T cells. Per germline, CDR1 DFQATT and CDR2 SNEGSKA (reference sequence). This CDR3 comprises 15 residues. The V end was cut by 5 bases, the J end by 5 bases, with 20 bases between.

The V gene is TRBV20-1, the J gene TRBJ2-3; TRBD1 might be the D (6 bases). Material for sequencing was CD4+ T cells from PBMCs. This TCR derives from a human donor with multiple sclerosis. The CDR3 region has the DNA TGCAGTGCTCCACCCGACAGGACACAAAGAGATACGCAGTATTTT. It codes for CSAPPDRTQRDTQYF.